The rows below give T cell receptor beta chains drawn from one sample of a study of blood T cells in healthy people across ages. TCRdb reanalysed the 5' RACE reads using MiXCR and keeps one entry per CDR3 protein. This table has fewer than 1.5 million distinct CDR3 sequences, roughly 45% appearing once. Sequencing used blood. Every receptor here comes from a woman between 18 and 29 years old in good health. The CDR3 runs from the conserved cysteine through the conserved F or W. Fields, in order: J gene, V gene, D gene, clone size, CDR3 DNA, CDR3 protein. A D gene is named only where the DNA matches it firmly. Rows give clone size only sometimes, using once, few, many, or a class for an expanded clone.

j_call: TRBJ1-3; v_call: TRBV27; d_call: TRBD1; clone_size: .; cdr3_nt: TGTGCCAGCAGAGATACAGGGGCCGGAAACACCATATATTTT; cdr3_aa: CASRDTGAGNTIYF
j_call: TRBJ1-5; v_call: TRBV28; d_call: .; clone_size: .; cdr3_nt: TGTGCCAGCGGACCGGTAGGTCAGCCCCAGCATTTT; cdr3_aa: CASGPVGQPQHF
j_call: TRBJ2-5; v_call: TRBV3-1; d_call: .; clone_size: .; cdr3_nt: TGTGCCAGCAGCCACCGCGGCGGTTCCGTATTAATACAGTACTTC; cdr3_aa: CASSHRGGSVLIQYF
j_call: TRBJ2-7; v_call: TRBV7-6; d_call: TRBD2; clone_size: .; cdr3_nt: TGTGCCAGCAGCCAGCAGACTAGCGGGGGGGCCTACGAGCAGTACTTC; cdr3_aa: CASSQQTSGGAYEQYF
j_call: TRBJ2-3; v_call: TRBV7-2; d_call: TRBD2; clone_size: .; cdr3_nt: TGTGCCAGCAGCTTAGCTGGACTAGCGGGAGTGATGGATACGCAGTATTTT; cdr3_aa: CASSLAGLAGVMDTQYF
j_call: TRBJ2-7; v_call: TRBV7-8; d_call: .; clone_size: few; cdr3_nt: TGTGCCAGCAGCTTAGGTCGGTCGCGCGAGCAGTACTTC; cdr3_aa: CASSLGRSREQYF
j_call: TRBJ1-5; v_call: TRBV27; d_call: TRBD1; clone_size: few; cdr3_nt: TGTGCCAGCAGTCCCCCCCGGACAGGGGCCATTGATCAGCCCCAGCATTTT; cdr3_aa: CASSPPRTGAIDQPQHF
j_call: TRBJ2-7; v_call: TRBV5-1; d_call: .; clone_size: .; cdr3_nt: TGCGCCAGCAGCCCAGGGGACAACTCCTACAATGAGCAGTACTTC; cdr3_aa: CASSPGDNSYNEQYF
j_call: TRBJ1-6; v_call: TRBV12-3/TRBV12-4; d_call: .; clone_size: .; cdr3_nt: TGTGCCAGCAGGCAAGGACGGGTGAATAATTCACCCCTCCACTTT; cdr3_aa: CASRQGRVNNSPLHF
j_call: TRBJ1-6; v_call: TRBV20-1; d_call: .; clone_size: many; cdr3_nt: TGCAGTGCTAGAGGGGCGTCGGATTCACCCCTCCACTTT; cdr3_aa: CSARGASDSPLHF
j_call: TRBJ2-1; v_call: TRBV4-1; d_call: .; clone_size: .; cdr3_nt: TGCGCCAGCGCCACAGACTACTCCTACGAGCAGTTCTTC; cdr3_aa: CASATDYSYEQFF
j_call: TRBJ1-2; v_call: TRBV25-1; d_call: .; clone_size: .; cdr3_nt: TGTGCCAGCAGGGAAACCAACTATGGCTACACCTTC; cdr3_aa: CASRETNYGYTF
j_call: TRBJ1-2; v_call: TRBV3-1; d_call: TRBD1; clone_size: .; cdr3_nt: TGTGCCAGCAGCCAAACAGGGGAAGGCTATGGCTACACCTTC; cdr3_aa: CASSQTGEGYGYTF
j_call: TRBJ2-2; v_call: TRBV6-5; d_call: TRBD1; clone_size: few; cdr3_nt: TGTGCCAGCAGTTACGCGGACAGGGGGCTTTCCGGGGAGCTGTTTTTT; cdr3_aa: CASSYADRGLSGELFF
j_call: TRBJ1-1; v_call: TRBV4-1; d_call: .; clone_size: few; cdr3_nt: TGCGCCAGCAGCCAAGAATGGGTTGGGCCAGGGTCGGCTTTCTTT; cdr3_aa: CASSQEWVGPGSAFF
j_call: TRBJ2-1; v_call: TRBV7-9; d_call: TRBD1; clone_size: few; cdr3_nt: TGTGCCAGCAGGTTGACAGGGGGCACCTACAATGAGCAGTTCTTC; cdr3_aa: CASRLTGGTYNEQFF
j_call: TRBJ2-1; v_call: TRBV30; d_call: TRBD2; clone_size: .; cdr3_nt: TGTGCCTGGAGTGTACCGGGAGGTGAGCAGTTCTTC; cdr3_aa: CAWSVPGGEQFF
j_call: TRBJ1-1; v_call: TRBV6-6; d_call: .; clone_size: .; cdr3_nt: TGTGCCAGCACCTTGGACATGAACACTGAAGCTTTCTTT; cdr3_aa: CASTLDMNTEAFF
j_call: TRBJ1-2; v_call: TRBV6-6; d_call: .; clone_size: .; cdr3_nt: TGTGCCAGCAGTTACTCGGGGAGGGATGCTAACTATGGCTACACCTTC; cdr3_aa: CASSYSGRDANYGYTF
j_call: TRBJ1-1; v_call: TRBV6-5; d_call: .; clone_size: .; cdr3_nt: TGTGCCAGCAGGCAGGAGAACACTGAAGCTTTCTTT; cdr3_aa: CASRQENTEAFF
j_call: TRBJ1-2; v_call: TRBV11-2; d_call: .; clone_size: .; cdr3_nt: TGTGCCAGCAGGGAACCCGGGGGGGGTGGCTACACCTTC; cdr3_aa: CASREPGGGGYTF
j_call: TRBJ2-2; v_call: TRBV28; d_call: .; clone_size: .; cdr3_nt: TGTGCCAGCAAGGCGCATCTTTACACCGGGGAGCTGTTTTTT; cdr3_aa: CASKAHLYTGELFF
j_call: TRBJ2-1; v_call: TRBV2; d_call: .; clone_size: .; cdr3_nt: TGTGCCAGCAGTGAAGCGGAGAGGGTCCGGAATGAGCAGTTCTTC; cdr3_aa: CASSEAERVRNEQFF
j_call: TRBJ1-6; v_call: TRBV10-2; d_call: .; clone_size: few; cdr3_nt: TGCGCCAGCAGTGAGGAGGGGGGCCGTCATTCACCCCTCCACTTT; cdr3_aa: CASSEEGGRHSPLHF
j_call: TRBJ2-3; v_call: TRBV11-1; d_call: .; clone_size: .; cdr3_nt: TGTGCCAGCAGCCCCCTCGGGTGGGGCGTGACAGATACGCAGTATTTT; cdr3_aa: CASSPLGWGVTDTQYF
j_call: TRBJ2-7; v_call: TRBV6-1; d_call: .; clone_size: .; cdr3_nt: TGTGCCATCGCGAGGGGGATCTCCTACGAGCAGTACTTC; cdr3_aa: CAIARGISYEQYF
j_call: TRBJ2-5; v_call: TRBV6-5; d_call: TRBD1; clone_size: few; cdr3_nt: TGTGCCAGCAGTTACGGGGACAGGGGAGGGGAGACCCAGTACTTC; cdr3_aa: CASSYGDRGGETQYF
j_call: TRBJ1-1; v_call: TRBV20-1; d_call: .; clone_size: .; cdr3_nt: TGCAGTGCTAGCGGACGGATGGCGAATGAAGCTTTCTTT; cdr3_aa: CSASGRMANEAFF
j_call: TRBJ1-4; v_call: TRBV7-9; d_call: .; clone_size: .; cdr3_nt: TGTGCCAGCAGCTTAGCGGCGGGACAAAGCGAAAAACTGTTTTTT; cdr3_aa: CASSLAAGQSEKLFF
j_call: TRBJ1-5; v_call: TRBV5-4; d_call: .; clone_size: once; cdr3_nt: TGTGCCAGCAGCCCTAATAAGCCCCAGCATTTT; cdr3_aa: CASSPNKPQHF
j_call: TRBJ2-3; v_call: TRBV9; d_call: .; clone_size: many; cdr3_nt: TGTGCCAGCAGTGGACCTACAGATACGCAGTATTTT; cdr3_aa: CASSGPTDTQYF
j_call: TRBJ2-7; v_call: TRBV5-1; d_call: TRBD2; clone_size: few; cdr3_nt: TGCGCCAGCAGCTCCGGGACTACCCATGGGGAGCAGTACTTC; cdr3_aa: CASSSGTTHGEQYF
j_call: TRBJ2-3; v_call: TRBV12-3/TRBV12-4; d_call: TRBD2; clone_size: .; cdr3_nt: TGTGCCAGCAGGGTCGGACTAGTTCTTCCAGATACGCAGTATTTT; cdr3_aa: CASRVGLVLPDTQYF
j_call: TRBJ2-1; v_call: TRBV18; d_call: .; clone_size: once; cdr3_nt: TGTGCCAGCTCACCACGGCTTACTTCTCCTGTCAATGAGCAGTTCTTC; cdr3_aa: CASSPRLTSPVNEQFF
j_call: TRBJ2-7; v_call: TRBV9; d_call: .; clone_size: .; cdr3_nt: TGTGCCAGCAGCGTAGAGTCAGGCAGGTCGGAGCAGTACTTC; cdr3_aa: CASSVESGRSEQYF
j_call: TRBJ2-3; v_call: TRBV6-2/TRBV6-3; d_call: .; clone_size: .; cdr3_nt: TGTGCCAGCAGTTACCTAGCCGACACAGAGACGCAGTATTTT; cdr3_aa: CASSYLADTETQYF
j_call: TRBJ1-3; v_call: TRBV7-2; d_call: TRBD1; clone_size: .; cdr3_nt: TGTGCCAGCAGCTCGGGACAGTCCGCTGGAAACACCATATATTTT; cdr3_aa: CASSSGQSAGNTIYF
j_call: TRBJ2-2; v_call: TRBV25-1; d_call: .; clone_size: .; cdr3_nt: TGTGCTGCTAGCAGAAACACCGGGGAGCTGTTTTTT; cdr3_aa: CAASRNTGELFF
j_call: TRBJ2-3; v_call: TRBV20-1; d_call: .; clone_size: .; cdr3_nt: TGCAGTGCTAAAATCAGCGGGAGCACAGATACGCAGTATTTT; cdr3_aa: CSAKISGSTDTQYF
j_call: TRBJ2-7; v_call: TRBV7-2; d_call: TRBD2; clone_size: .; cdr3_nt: TGTGCCAGCAGCTTAGTTGTAGCTAGCGGGGGGGGTCTAAAGTACTTC; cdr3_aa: CASSLVVASGGGLKYF
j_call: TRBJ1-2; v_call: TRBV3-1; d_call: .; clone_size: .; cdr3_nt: TGTGCCAGCAGCCAAGCCGCAAGCTCCCCCTATGGCTACACCTTC; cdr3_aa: CASSQAASSPYGYTF
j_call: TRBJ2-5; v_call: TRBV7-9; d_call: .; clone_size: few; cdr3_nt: TGTGCCAGCAGTCGATCAACAGGGCCACAAGAGACCCAGTACTTC; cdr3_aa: CASSRSTGPQETQYF
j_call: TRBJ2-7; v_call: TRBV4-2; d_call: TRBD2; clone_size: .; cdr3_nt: TGTGCCAGCAGCCCCGTAGCTAGCGGGGGGGACAATGAGCAGTACTTC; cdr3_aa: CASSPVASGGDNEQYF
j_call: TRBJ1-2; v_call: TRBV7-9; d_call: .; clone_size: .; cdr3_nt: TGTGCCAGCAGCTCATCTGCCAGGGACGGTAACTATGGCTACACCTTC; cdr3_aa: CASSSSARDGNYGYTF
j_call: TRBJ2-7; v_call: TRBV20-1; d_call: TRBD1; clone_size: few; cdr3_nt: TGCAGTGCTAGGTTACAGGGGTACGAGCAGTACTTC; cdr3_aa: CSARLQGYEQYF
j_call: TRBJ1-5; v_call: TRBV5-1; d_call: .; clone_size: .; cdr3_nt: TGCGCCAGCAGCCCCCAACAGGGTTTGCCCCAGCATTTT; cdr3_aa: CASSPQQGLPQHF
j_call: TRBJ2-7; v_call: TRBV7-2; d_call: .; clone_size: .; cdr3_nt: TGTGCCAGCAAACTCGGGGATGAGCAGTACTTC; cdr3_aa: CASKLGDEQYF
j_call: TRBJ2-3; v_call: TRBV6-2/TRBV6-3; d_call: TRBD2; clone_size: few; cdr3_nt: TGTGCCAGCAGTTACGGGACTATCACAGATACGCAGTATTTT; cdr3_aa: CASSYGTITDTQYF
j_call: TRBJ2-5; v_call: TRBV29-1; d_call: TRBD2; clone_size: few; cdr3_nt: TGCAGCGCTCCTAGCGGGAGAGGTTCCCAGTACTTC; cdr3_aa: CSAPSGRGSQYF
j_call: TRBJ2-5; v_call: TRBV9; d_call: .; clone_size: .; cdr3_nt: TGTGCCAGCAGCGCCCGTTTCGGAGAGACCCAGTACTTC; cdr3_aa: CASSARFGETQYF
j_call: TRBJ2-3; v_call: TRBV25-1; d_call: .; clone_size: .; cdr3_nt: TGTGCCAGCAGTGAAGATCCGGAGAGCACAGATACGCAGTATTTT; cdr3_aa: CASSEDPESTDTQYF
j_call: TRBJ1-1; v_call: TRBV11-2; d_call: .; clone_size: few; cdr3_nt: TGTGCCAGCAGCTTTAAACAGAAGAACACTGAAGCTTTCTTT; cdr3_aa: CASSFKQKNTEAFF
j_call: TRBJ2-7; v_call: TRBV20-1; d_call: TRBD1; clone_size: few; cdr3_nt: TGCAGTGCTAGAGATTCGGGACAGCTTTTATACGAGCAGTACTTC; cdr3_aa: CSARDSGQLLYEQYF
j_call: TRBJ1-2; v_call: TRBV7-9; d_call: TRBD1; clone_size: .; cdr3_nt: TGTGCCAGCAGCTCCACCAACAGGGGGCAAGGGGGCTACACCTTC; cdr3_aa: CASSSTNRGQGGYTF
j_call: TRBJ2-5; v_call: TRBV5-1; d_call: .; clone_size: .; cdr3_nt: TGCGCCAGCAGCTTCGGTGGGTCGGATGTTGTAGATGAGCAGTACTTC; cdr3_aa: CASSFGGSDVVDEQYF
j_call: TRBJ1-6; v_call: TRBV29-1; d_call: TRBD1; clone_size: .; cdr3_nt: TGCAGCGTTGAAGATACGACAGGGAAATCACCCCTCCACTTT; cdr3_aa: CSVEDTTGKSPLHF
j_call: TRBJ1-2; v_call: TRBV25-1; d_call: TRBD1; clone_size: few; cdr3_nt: TGTGCCAGCAGTCCGACAGGGTGGCATGGCTACACCTTC; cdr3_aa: CASSPTGWHGYTF
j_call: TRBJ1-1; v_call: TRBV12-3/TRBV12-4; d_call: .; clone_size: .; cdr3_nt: TGTGCCAGCAGTTTTCTTAGGGTTGAAGCTTTCTTT; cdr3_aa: CASSFLRVEAFF
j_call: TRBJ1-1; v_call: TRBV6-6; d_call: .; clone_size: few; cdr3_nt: TGTGCCAGCGAAGGCCGGCAATCCAACCTTGAAGCTTTCTTT; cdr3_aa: CASEGRQSNLEAFF
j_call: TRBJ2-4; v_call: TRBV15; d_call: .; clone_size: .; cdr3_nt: TGTGCCACCAGCGGATCACAGGGAGAAGAGCAGTACTTC; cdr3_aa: CATSGSQGEEQYF